These 21 T cell receptor beta chains share one sample of origin, sequenced in a study of shared clonotypes between healthy human individuals (dated by TCRdb to the early 2020s). The receptor library was made with the immunoSEQ multiplex PCR assay. TCRdb obtained this table from immuneACCESS and retained in-frame rearrangements with V and J assigned. These tables miss some clones; where compared with another copy, unresolved V genes account for less than half of the shortfall, and the remainder is unexplained. The sample table shows around 200,000 clones, and around 63% are seen once. The top ten clones comprise 8.5% to 12% of the sample. Input material: memory CD4+ T cells sorted from blood. Reading the label with the study, this specimen's cell subset or site is: CD45RA-negative fraction. Source of these receptors: a man aged 25 to 40 in good health.

This chain connects TRBV5-1 to TRBJ2-7; no definite D call. Deletions cut 0 bases from V and 6 bases from J, with 10 bases between. CDR1 is SGHRS and CDR2 is YFSETQ in the germline V gene. The CDR3 loop spans 13 amino acids. CDR3 sequence (DNA): TGCGCCAGCAGCTTGGGGCGCGCCGGCGAGCAGTACTTC. This sequence encodes CASSLGRAGEQYF.

About this clone itself: Within the sample, other DNA sequences also encode this same CDR3. The chain joins TRBV7-2 to TRBJ2-2; D may be TRBD1 or TRBD2 (6 bases each). CDR1 SGHTA and CDR2 FQGNSA come from the germline V gene. CDR3 length: 15 amino acids. CDR3 nucleotide sequence: TGTGTCCTGAGGGGGAGCGGAGGGGCCACCGGGGAGCTGTTTTTT. Translated, it gives CVLRGSGGATGELFF.

V gene TRBV4-1 combines with J gene TRBJ2-7; 9 bases align to TRBD2. Trimming cost V 1 base and J 9 bases; bases outside gene matches: 10. This CDR3 spans 15 amino acids. Germline V lookup: CDR1 MGHRA, CDR2 YSYEKL. In nucleotides, the CDR3 is TGCGCCAGCAGCCAAGTAGCGGGAGTTCTCTCCGGGCAGTACTTC. Residues: CASSQVAGVLSGQYF.

V and J are TRBV28 and TRBJ2-5; TRBD2 agrees at 14 bases. J lost 5 bases, V lost 5 bases, and 7 bases had no gene match. The CDR3 totals 16 residues. Germline V CDR1 and CDR2: MDHEN, SYDVKM. DNA for the CDR3: TGTGCCAGCAGTACCCGGACTAGCGGGAGGAGGGAGACCCAGTACTTC. Translated: CASSTRTSGRRETQYF. The variable domain in full, completed from reference TRBV28 and TRBJ2-5, reads DVKVTQSSRYLVKRTGEKVFLECVQDMDHENMFWYRQDPGLGLRLIYFSYDVKMKEKGDIPEGYSVSREKKERFSLILESASTNQTSMYLCASSTRTSGRRETQYFGPGTRLLVL.

The J gene is TRBJ1-5, the V gene TRBV29-1; no firm D call. CDR1 and CDR2 (germline): SQVTM, ANQGSEA. V was cut by 5 bases and J by 5 bases, with 13 bases left in between. This CDR3 spans 13 amino acids. The CDR3 is CSVILGRDQPQHF. In DNA, the CDR3 is TGCAGCGTTATTTTAGGACGGGATCAGCCCCAGCATTTT.

This sequence joins TRBV2 and TRBJ1-1; no clear D gene. The ends were cut back, 5 bases at V and 1 base at J, with 14 bases in the middle. Looked up from germline, CDR1 is SNHLY and CDR2 is FYNNEI. The CDR3 covers 15 residues. The CDR3 DNA follows: TGTGCCAGCAGTACCGAGGGTACGGGGAACACTGAAGCTTTCTTT. Translating gives CASSTEGTGNTEAFF.

This chain uses TRBV5-1 with TRBJ2-3; 13 bases align to TRBD2. V shed 0 bases, J shed 0 bases, and the junction held 1 base outside the gene matches. Germline CDR1 reads SGHRS; CDR2 reads YFSETQ. The CDR3 is 17 residues long. CDR3 residues: CASSLGLAGGSTDTQYF. The CDR3, as DNA: TGCGCCAGCAGCTTGGGACTAGCGGGAGGAAGCACAGATACGCAGTATTTT. The whole variable domain, filled in from reference TRBV5-1 and TRBJ2-3, reads KAGVTQTPRYLIKTRGQQVTLSCSPISGHRSVSWYQQTPGQGLQFLFEYFSETQRNKGNFPGRFSGRQFSNSRSEMNVSTLELGDSALYLCASSLGLAGGSTDTQYFGPGTRLTVL.

CDR3 DNA sequence: TGTGCCAGCAGCTTAGCCGGACAGAGTACCGGGGAGCTGTTTTTT. Residues: CASSLAGQSTGELFF. The rearrangement links TRBV11-2 to TRBJ2-2, with D perhaps TRBD1 (6 bases). CDR1 is SGHAT, CDR2 FQNNGV, per germline. CDR3 length: 15 residues. Trimming stripped 1 base from V and 5 bases from J, with 11 bases between.

V is TRBV5-1 and J is TRBJ2-5; TRBD2 aligns across 8 bases. V lost 4 bases to trimming and J lost 5 bases; unmatched junction nucleotides: 7. Germline lookup yields CDR1 SGHRS and CDR2 YFSETQ. The CDR3 extends over 14 amino acids. CDR3 residues: CASSRAGGEETQYF. The DNA for the CDR3 is TGCGCCAGCAGCCGGGCGGGGGGCGAGGAGACCCAGTACTTC.

This clone was seen only a few times. The J gene is TRBJ2-7, the V gene TRBV5-4; no clear D gene. CDR1 and CDR2 (germline): SGHNT, YYREEE (reference sequence). Trimming left V 5 bases short and J 0 bases short, with 9 bases between. This CDR3 region has 13 residues. The chain's CDR3 is CASRSHSSYEQYF. The CDR3 coding sequence is TGTGCCAGCAGGTCACATAGCTCCTACGAGCAGTACTTC. The full variable domain, in which reference TRBV5-4 and TRBJ2-7 provide the parts outside the CDR3, is ETGVTQSPTHLIKTRGQQVTLRCSSQSGHNTVSWYQQALGQGPQFIFQYYREEENGRGNFPPRFSGLQFPNYSSELNVNALELDDSALYLCASRSHSSYEQYFGPGTRLTVT.

This clone was found many times. This chain links TRBV28 with TRBJ2-5, with 9 bases aligning to TRBD2. CDR3 length: 18 amino acids. J gave up 0 bases and V 7 bases, and 15 bases lay outside the gene matches. CDR1 MDHEN and CDR2 SYDVKM come from the germline V gene. CDR3: CASNLGLLASGNQETQYF. The CDR3 DNA is TGTGCCAGCAACTTAGGTCTGCTTGCTAGCGGGAACCAAGAGACCCAGTACTTC.

The chain has TRBV6-1 and TRBJ1-4, with D unclear. From germline, CDR1 is MNHNS and CDR2 SASEGT. The V end lost 2 bases, the J end lost 4 bases, and 11 bases lay between the germline ends. This CDR3 is built from 15 residues. CDR3 loop: CASSERGVYNEKLFF. DNA of the CDR3: TGTGCCAGCAGTGAACGGGGAGTGTATAATGAAAAACTGTTTTTT.

This chain uses TRBV15 with TRBJ1-3; unclear D gene. The CDR3 extends over 14 amino acids. Germline V CDR1 and CDR2: LNHNV, YYDKDF (reference sequence). Deletions cut 6 bases from V and 0 bases from J, with 9 bases between. The chain's CDR3 is CATRSRGSGNTIYF. DNA of the CDR3: TGTGCCACCAGGAGCCGGGGCTCTGGAAACACCATATATTTT.

CDR3 protein: CASSPSQVISNQPQHF. The CDR3, as DNA: TGTGCCAGCTCACCTTCACAGGTCATTAGCAATCAGCCCCAGCATTTT. The chain joins TRBV18 to TRBJ1-5; tentatively, D is TRBD1 (5 bases). Trimming cost V 3 bases and J 0 bases, with 12 bases left between them. This CDR3 comprises 16 residues. CDR1 is KGHSH and CDR2 is LQKENI in the germline V gene.

This clone was counted between two and nine times. In the same sample, other DNA sequences code for this CDR3. This chain joins TRBV9 and TRBJ1-1, with no clear D. Germline lookup yields CDR1 SGDLS and CDR2 YYNGEE. The CDR3 is 16 residues long. The V end lost 0 bases, the J end lost 0 bases, and 12 bases lay between the germline ends. The CDR3 coding sequence is TGTGCCAGCAGCGTAGGGGCAGGAGGAATGAACACTGAAGCTTTCTTT. Translation gives CASSVGAGGMNTEAFF.

V usage is TRBV6-6 and J usage is TRBJ2-7; 9 bases are shared with TRBD1. CDR3 length equals 14 residues. Germline CDR1 MNHNY, CDR2 SVGAGI (reference sequence). With V trimmed by 6 bases and J by 3 bases, 6 bases remained unmatched. The CDR3 here is CASRPGQGHYEQYF. CDR3 in DNA: TGTGCCAGCAGGCCGGGACAGGGACACTACGAGCAGTACTTC.

V gene TRBV10-3 combines with J gene TRBJ1-3; no clear D. Trimming stripped 10 bases from V and 0 bases from J, with 13 bases between. Per the germline V gene, CDR1 is ENHRY and CDR2 is SYGVKD. The CDR3 runs 14 residues. In DNA, the CDR3 is TGTGCCACCTCGGCATTGGCCTCTGGAAACACCATATATTTT. Its protein product is CATSALASGNTIYF.

This chain connects TRBV7-3 to TRBJ1-1; TRBD1 might be the D (6 bases). Germline CDR1 reads SGHTA; CDR2 reads FQGTGA. This CDR3 has 14 residues. The V end was cut by 3 bases, the J end by 1 base, with 9 bases between. CDR3 residues: CASSFSRGNTEAFF. Written as DNA, the CDR3 is TGTGCCAGCAGCTTTTCCAGGGGGAACACTGAAGCTTTCTTT.

This chain joins TRBV5-1 and TRBJ2-7, with 12 positions matching TRBD2. Germline assignment: CDR1 SGHRS and CDR2 YFSETQ. This CDR3 is 16 amino acids long. V lost 2 bases and J lost 3; bases outside the gene matches: 6. The CDR3 DNA is TGCGCCAGCAGCTTTGCTAGCGGGAGGGCCAACTACGAGCAGTACTTC. Translating gives CASSFASGRANYEQYF.

The gene calls are TRBV9 and TRBJ2-1, with TRBD2 matching over 11 bases. Germline V gives CDR1 SGDLS, CDR2 YYNGEE. Trimming at V came to 0 bases and at J to 3 bases, leaving 17 bases not matched to a gene. CDR3 length: 21 residues. In DNA form, the CDR3 reads TGTGCCAGCAGCGTAGCAGCGGGAGGGGGAAAACTAGCGGGAGTCTACAATGAGCAGTTCTTC. The encoded protein is CASSVAAGGGKLAGVYNEQFF.

This clone has just a few counts. The chain combines TRBV4-1 with TRBJ2-7; possibly TRBD2 for D (6 bases). Trimming pared 7 bases from V and 2 bases from J, leaving 15 bases between. The germline V gene encodes CDR1 MGHRA and CDR2 YSYEKL. There are 14 residues in the CDR3. The CDR3 loop reads CASKRGAGPYEQYF. The CDR3 DNA reads as TGCGCCAGCAAGCGCGGGGCGGGGCCCTACGAGCAGTACTTC.